The 4 T cell receptor beta chains listed next were all sequenced from one sample in a study of blood T cell repertoires in COVID-19. The assay was immunoSEQ multiplex PCR, and TCRdb's table has in-frame clones only and misses some. The sample records 340,000 or so clones, around 83% being singletons. Sequenced material: peripheral blood. The receptors were sampled from a man aged 25-45 years with active or convalescent COVID-19.

This sequence joins TRBV11-3 and TRBJ1-1; 8 positions match TRBD1. V was clipped by 5 bases and J by 6 bases; unmatched bases: 8. Germline loops: CDR1 SGHNT, CDR2 YENEEA. The CDR3 runs 14 residues. The CDR3, as DNA: TGTGCCAGCAGCCCCGAGACAGGGGTCCCTGAAGCTTTCTTT. It specifies CASSPETGVPEAFF.

V usage is TRBV2 and J usage is TRBJ2-7, with D possibly matching TRBD2 (5 bases). Germline lookup yields CDR1 SNHLY and CDR2 FYNNEI. This CDR3 comprises 12 residues. V was shortened by 7 bases and J by 3 bases, with 10 bases between the two germline ends. DNA of the CDR3: TGTGCCAGCACCGGACTTTTCTACGAGCAGTACTTC. This sequence encodes CASTGLFYEQYF.

The V gene is TRBV5-1, the J gene TRBJ2-6, with a weak D call TRBD2 (5 bases). Germline loops: CDR1 SGHRS, CDR2 YFSETQ. V was shortened by 0 bases and J by 0 bases, with 10 bases between the two germline ends. The CDR3 runs 17 residues. The CDR3 loop is CASSLVRRASGANVLTF. The CDR3 region has the DNA TGCGCCAGCAGCTTGGTGCGGCGGGCCTCTGGGGCCAACGTCCTGACTTTC.

J is TRBJ2-5 and V is TRBV7-2, with 11 positions matching TRBD1. V lost 6 bases to trimming and J lost 5 bases; unmatched junction nucleotides: 5. This CDR3 has 14 amino acids. The germline CDR1 and CDR2 sequences are SGHTA and FQGNSA. CDR3 amino acids: CASRDRGLEETQYF. As DNA, the CDR3 is TGTGCCAGCAGGGACAGGGGGCTCGAGGAGACCCAGTACTTC.